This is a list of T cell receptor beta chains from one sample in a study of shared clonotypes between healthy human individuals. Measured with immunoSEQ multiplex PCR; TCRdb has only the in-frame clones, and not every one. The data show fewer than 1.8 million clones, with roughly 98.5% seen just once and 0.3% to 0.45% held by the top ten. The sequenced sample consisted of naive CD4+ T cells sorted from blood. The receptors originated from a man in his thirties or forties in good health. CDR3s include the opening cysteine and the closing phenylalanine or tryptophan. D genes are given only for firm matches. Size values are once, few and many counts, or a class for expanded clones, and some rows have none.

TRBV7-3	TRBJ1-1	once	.	CASSLTMNTEAFF	TGTGCCAGCAGCTTAACTATGAACACTGAAGCTTTCTTT
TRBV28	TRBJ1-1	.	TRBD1	CASSFPQGEGGEAFF	TGTGCCAGCAGTTTTCCCCAGGGGGAGGGAGGCGAAGCTTTCTTT
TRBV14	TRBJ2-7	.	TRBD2	CASSQVFAGGPYEQYF	TGTGCCAGCAGCCAAGTATTTGCGGGAGGGCCCTACGAGCAGTACTTC
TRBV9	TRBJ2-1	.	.	CASSPVGNEQFF	TGTGCCAGCAGCCCAGTGGGCAATGAGCAGTTCTTC
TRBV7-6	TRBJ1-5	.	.	CASSLARDQPQHF	TGTGCCAGCAGCTTAGCACGCGATCAGCCCCAGCATTTT
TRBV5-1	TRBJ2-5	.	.	CASSPGGGGETQYF	TGCGCCAGCAGCCCAGGGGGGGGTGGTGAGACCCAGTACTTC
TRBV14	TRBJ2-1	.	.	CASSQDRFYSEQFF	TGTGCCAGCAGCCAAGATCGGTTCTACAGTGAGCAGTTCTTC
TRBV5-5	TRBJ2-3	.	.	CASSLVTDTQYF	TGTGCCAGCAGCTTAGTGACAGATACGCAGTATTTT
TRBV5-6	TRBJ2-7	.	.	CASSLENYEQYF	TGTGCCAGCAGCTTAGAAAACTACGAGCAGTACTTC
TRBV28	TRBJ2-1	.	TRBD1	CASRGQLYNEQFF	TGTGCCAGCAGGGGACAGCTCTACAATGAGCAGTTCTTC
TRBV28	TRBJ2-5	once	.	CATSRVAAGSETQYF	TGTGCGACCTCGAGGGTGGCCGCCGGGAGCGAGACCCAGTACTTC
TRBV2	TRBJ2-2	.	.	CASQGLVGELFF	TGTGCCAGTCAGGGGCTTGTCGGGGAGCTGTTTTTT
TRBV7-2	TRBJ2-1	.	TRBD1	CASSSRQGESNEQFF	TGTGCCAGCAGCTCCAGACAGGGAGAGAGCAATGAGCAGTTCTTC